This T cell receptor beta chain was retrieved from a study of blood T cell repertoires in COVID-19. The overall study: Spain, Italy and the United States supplied samples that represented acute and convalescent COVID-19. Sample material is recorded as cDNA or gDNA derived from T cells, B-cell-depleted T cells, or PBMCs.

Repertoires were generated with immunoSEQ multiplex PCR, while TCRdb's copy carries only in-frame clones and drops some. The table has about 43,000 clones, roughly nine tenths seen once. This clone occurred once. This CDR3 spans 11 amino acids. Trimming took off 3 bases at V and 15 bases at J, with 12 bases between the two ends. CDR1 is LGHDT, CDR2 YNNKEL, per germline (reference sequence). The sequence was obtained from a human donor in a cohort sampled during active COVID-19. Sequencing was carried out using peripheral blood. The rearrangement uses TRBV3-1 (or the pseudogene TRBV3-2) and TRBJ2-1; D not certain. The CDR3 loop reads CASSQAHDLFF. The CDR3 DNA reads as TGTGCCAGCAGCCAGGCCCATGATCTGTTCTTC.